Each of the 14 T cell receptor beta chains below was sequenced from the same sample in a study of T cell repertoires in urothelial bladder cancer. Clones were read by immunoSEQ multiplex PCR, and TCRdb kept only the in-frame ones, dropping some. The repertoire holds fewer than 15,000 clones, with less than 75% as singletons. Sequencing used tumor-infiltrating cells from bladder cancer. The receptors originated from a human donor with urothelial carcinoma.

The chain combines TRBV7-9 with TRBJ1-2; the match to TRBD1 covers 9 bases. J gave up 4 bases and V 4 bases, and 19 bases lay outside the gene matches. CDR3 length: 19 residues. The V gene's germline CDR1 is SEHNR and CDR2 FQNEAQ (reference sequence). CDR3: CASSSLRGDREQRVYGYTF. CDR3 DNA sequence: TGTGCCAGCAGCTCTTTAAGGGGGGACAGGGAACAACGGGTCTATGGCTACACCTTC. Using reference TRBV7-9 and TRBJ1-2 for the parts outside the CDR3, the full variable domain is DTGVSQNPRHKITKRGQNVTFRCDPISEHNRLYWYRQTLGQGPEFLTYFQNEAQLEKSRLLSDRFSAERPKGSFSTLEIQRTEQGDSAMYLCASSSLRGDREQRVYGYTFGSGTRLTVV.

The V gene is TRBV30, the J gene TRBJ1-1; TRBD1 agrees at 7 bases. The trim removed 3 bases at V and 1 base at J, leaving 8 bases unmatched. This CDR3 contains 15 residues. From germline, CDR1 is GTSNPN and CDR2 SVGIG (reference sequence). Here the CDR3 DNA reads TGTGCCTGGAGCCTAGGGGACAGCCCGAACACTGAAGCTTTCTTT. Its protein is CAWSLGDSPNTEAFF.

The chain has TRBV7-2 and TRBJ2-3; 7 bases map to TRBD2. CDR1 and CDR2 from the germline V gene are SGHTA and FQGNSA. The CDR3 has 15 residues. J lost 3 bases, V lost 2 bases, and 5 bases had no gene match. CDR3: CASSLTSGETDTQYF. The CDR3 DNA follows: TGTGCCAGCAGCTTAACCAGCGGGGAGACAGATACGCAGTATTTT.

In its sample, this clone was seen a few times. The rearrangement uses TRBV30 and TRBJ1-6; D ambiguous. Trimming took off 4 bases at V and 0 bases at J, with 10 bases between the two ends. Germline V gene data show CDR1 as GTSNPN and CDR2 as SVGIG (reference sequence). The CDR3 contains 15 residues. CDR3 bases: TGTGCCTGGAAGATCGTGGGCTCCTATAATTCACCCCTCCACTTT. The encoded protein is CAWKIVGSYNSPLHF.

This clone has just a few counts. CDR3 amino acids: CASGLVGQGSNQPQHF. As DNA, the CDR3 is TGTGCTAGTGGTTTGGTGGGACAGGGCAGCAATCAGCCCCAGCATTTT. The V call is TRBV12-5, the J call TRBJ1-5, with 9 nucleotides matching TRBD1. This CDR3 has 16 amino acids. After removal of 0 bases from V and 1 base from J, the junction contained 1 base not matched to a gene. CDR1 and CDR2 from the germline V gene are LGHNT and FRNRAP.

V usage is TRBV6-1 and J usage is TRBJ2-1, with D possibly TRBD2 on 7 matching bases. V was clipped by 4 bases and J by 9 bases, with 22 bases between them. Germline CDR1 is MNHNS and CDR2 is SASEGT. The CDR3 is 16 residues long. CDR3 residues: CASSVRWLEGGGEQFF. The DNA of the CDR3 is TGTGCCAGCAGTGTTCGGTGGTTGGAGGGAGGGGGTGAGCAGTTCTTC.

This sequence joins TRBV4-3 and TRBJ2-1; D might be TRBD1 or TRBD2, each matching 7 bases. Trimming removed 4 bases at V and 4 bases at J, with 20 bases between. CDR1 is LGHNA, CDR2 YSLEER, per germline. This CDR3 has 17 amino acids. The CDR3 here is CASSPSRQGGVYNEQFF. In nucleotides, the CDR3 is TGCGCCAGCAGCCCATCCCGACAGGGAGGGGTATACAATGAGCAGTTCTTC.

This clone is medium-sized. The chain couples TRBV5-1 to TRBJ2-7; D uncertain. The CDR3 loop spans 14 amino acids. Germline V gene lookup returns CDR1 SGHRS and CDR2 YFSETQ. V gave up 0 bases and J gave up 3 bases, with 10 bases separating them. This CDR3 reads CASSLVGKGYEQYF. The CDR3 nucleotides read TGCGCCAGCAGCTTGGTGGGTAAGGGCTACGAGCAGTACTTC.

The genes are TRBV19 and TRBJ1-2; 7 bases are shared with TRBD1. Germline loops: CDR1 LNHDA, CDR2 SQIVND (reference sequence). With V trimmed by 3 bases and J by 7 bases, 11 bases remained unmatched. This CDR3 region has 15 residues. DNA for the CDR3: TGTGCCAGTAGTATCCAGGACAGGTTCTACCCTGGCTACACCTTC. Translated: CASSIQDRFYPGYTF.

The chain joins TRBV21-1 to TRBJ1-3; no check of the table's D call, TRBD1, against the DNA was made. TRBV21-1 is noted as a pseudogene. This CDR3 region has 14 residues. The DNA for the CDR3 is TGTGCCAACCCGATGGGGCGGCAAAGAAACACCATATATTTT. Translated: CANPMGRQRNTIYF.

The V call is TRBV2, the J call TRBJ2-5, with TRBD2 identical over 7 bases. Germline CDR1 and CDR2: SNHLY and FYNNEI. The CDR3 covers 15 residues. The V segment lost 6 bases and the J segment 4 bases; nucleotides outside the gene matches: 11. The CDR3 DNA reads TGTGCCAGCAGGCTCCGGGACTATGGCGGAGAGACCCAGTACTTC. Translation: CASRLRDYGGETQYF.

This chain links TRBV21-1 with TRBJ1-6. TRBV21-1 is labeled a pseudogene. The CDR3 runs 16 residues. The CDR3 nucleotides are TGTGCCAGCAGCAAGGTCGGAGGCTCCTATAATTCACCCCTCCACTTT. This gives the protein CASSKVGGSYNSPLHF.

The chain links TRBV12-5 to TRBJ1-1; D is ambiguous. Germline V gives CDR1 LGHNT, CDR2 FRNRAP. The CDR3 spans 12 residues. Trimming took 0 bases from V and 1 from J, leaving 0 bases between them. The CDR3 DNA is TGTGCTAGTGGTTTGGTGAACACTGAAGCTTTCTTT. Protein: CASGLVNTEAFF.

V gene TRBV5-6 combines with J gene TRBJ1-2; 7 nucleotides match TRBD1. V lost 4 bases and J lost 1; bases outside the gene matches: 7. Germline CDR1 and CDR2: SGHDT and YYEEEE. CDR3 size: 15 residues. The CDR3 nucleotides are TGTGCCAGCAGCCTGTTGACAGGGATTAACTATGGCTACACCTTC. Amino acids: CASSLLTGINYGYTF.